The entry below gives a single T cell receptor (beta chain) sequence along with its context. Its antigen is as yet unknown. This sample was taken from a study of beta chain features in type 1 diabetes. Study-wide results and caveats: People with Type 1 diabetes carried modestly yet significantly shorter TCRB CDR3s in all four CD4+ subsets.

CDR1 is SGDLS and CDR2 is YYNGEE in the germline V gene. With 0 bases clipped from V and 7 bases from J, the junction kept 17 bases outside the gene matches. The CDR3 extends over 18 amino acids. Sequencing targeted expressed TCRB transcripts, as all isolated RNA had been reverse transcribed. The method was immunoSEQ multiplex PCR; TCRdb's version includes in-frame clones alone and lacks a portion of them. The data contain about 400,000 clones, around 13% of them singletons. Sequenced material: naive CD4+ T cells from blood. The chain uses TRBV9 and TRBJ2-3; 7 positions match TRBD2. The source of this sequence is a woman under 30 with type 1 diabetes. The CDR3 DNA is TGTGCCAGCAGCGTAGTTGGGGAGCGGGGCATCTCCCAAAATACGCAGTATTTT. Protein: CASSVVGERGISQNTQYF.